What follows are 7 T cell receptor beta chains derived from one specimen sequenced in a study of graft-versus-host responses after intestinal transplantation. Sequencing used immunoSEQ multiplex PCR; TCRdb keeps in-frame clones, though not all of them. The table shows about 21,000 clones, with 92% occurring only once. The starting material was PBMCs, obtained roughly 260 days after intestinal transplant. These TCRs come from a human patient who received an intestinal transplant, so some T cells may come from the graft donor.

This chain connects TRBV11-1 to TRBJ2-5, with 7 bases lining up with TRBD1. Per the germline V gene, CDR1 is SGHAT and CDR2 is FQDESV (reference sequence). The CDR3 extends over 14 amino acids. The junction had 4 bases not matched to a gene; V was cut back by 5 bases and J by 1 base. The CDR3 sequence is CASSHGTAQETQYF. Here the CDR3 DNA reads TGTGCCAGCAGCCACGGGACAGCCCAAGAGACCCAGTACTTC. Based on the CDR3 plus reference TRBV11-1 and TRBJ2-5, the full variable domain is EAEVAQSPRYKITEKSQAVAFWCDPISGHATLYWYRQILGQGPELLVQFQDESVVDDSQLPKDRFSAERLKGVDSTLKIQPAELGDSAMYLCASSHGTAQETQYFGPGTRLLVL.

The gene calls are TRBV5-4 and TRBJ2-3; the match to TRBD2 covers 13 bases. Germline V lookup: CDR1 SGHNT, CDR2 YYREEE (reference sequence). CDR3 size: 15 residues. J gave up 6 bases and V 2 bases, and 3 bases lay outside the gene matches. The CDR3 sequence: CASSLRLAGGDTQYF. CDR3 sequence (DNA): TGTGCCAGCAGCTTAAGACTAGCGGGAGGTGATACGCAGTATTTT. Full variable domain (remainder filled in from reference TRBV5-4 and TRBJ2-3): ETGVTQSPTHLIKTRGQQVTLRCSSQSGHNTVSWYQQALGQGPQFIFQYYREEENGRGNFPPRFSGLQFPNYSSELNVNALELDDSALYLCASSLRLAGGDTQYFGPGTRLTVL.

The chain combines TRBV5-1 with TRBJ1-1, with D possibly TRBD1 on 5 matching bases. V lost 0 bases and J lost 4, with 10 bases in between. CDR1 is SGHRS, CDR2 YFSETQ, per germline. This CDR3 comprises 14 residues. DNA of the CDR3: TGCGCCAGCAGCTTGGAGGCTGGGGGCACTGAAGCTTTCTTT. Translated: CASSLEAGGTEAFF.

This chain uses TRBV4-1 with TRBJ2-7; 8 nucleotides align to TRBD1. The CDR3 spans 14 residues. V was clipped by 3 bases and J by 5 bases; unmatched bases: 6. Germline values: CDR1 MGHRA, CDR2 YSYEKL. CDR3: CASSHPDRAHEQYF. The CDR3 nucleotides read TGCGCCAGCAGCCACCCGGACAGGGCTCACGAGCAGTACTTC.

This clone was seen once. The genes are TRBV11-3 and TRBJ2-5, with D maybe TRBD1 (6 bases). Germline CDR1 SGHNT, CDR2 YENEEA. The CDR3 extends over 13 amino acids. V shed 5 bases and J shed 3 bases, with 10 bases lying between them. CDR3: CASSLRTEETQYF. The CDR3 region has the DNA TGTGCCAGCAGCCTTAGGACAGAAGAGACCCAGTACTTC.

The CDR3 DNA reads as TGTGCCAGCAGCTTGGCCAGCCCACTAGCGGGAGTGCCAGATACGCAGTATTTT. It yields the protein CASSLASPLAGVPDTQYF. This chain connects TRBV5-5 to TRBJ2-3; 11 bases line up with TRBD2. V shed 0 bases, J shed 4 bases, and the junction held 10 bases outside the gene matches. CDR3 length equals 18 residues. Germline V lookup: CDR1 SGHKS, CDR2 YYEKEE (reference sequence).

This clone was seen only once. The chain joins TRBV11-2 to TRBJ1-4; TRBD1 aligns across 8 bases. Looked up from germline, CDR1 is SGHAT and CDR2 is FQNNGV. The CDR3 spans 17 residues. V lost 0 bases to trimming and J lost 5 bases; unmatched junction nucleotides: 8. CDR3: CASSLDPRRGQNEKLFF. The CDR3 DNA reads TGTGCCAGCAGCTTAGACCCCCGCAGGGGGCAGAATGAAAAACTGTTTTTT.